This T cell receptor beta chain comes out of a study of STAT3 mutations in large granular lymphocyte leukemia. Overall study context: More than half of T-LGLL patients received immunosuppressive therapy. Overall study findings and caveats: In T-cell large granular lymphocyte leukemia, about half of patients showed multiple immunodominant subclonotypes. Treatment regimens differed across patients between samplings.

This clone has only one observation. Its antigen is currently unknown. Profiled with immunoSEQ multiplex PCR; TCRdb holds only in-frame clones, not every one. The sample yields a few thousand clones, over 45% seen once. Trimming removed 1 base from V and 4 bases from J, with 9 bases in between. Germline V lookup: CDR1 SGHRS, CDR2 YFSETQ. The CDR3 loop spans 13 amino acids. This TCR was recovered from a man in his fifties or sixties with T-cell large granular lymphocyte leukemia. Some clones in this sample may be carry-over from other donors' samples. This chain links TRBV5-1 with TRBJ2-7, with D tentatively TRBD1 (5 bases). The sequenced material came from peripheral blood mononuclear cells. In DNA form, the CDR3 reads TGCGCCAGCAGCTTGAATCAGGGTTACGAGCAGTACTTC. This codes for CASSLNQGYEQYF.